These 11 T cell receptor beta chains were sequenced from one sample in a study of OX40 agonist ivuxolimab in advanced cancers. Some clones are missing from TCRdb's copy, which holds only in-frame ones; the method was immunoSEQ multiplex PCR. The sample records almost 70,000 clones, approximately 89% being singletons. Sequenced material: CD4+ or CD8+ T cells sorted from blood, taken in a trial of the OX40 agonist ivuxolimab. These receptors all stem from an adult with an advanced solid tumor such as melanoma, head and neck, liver or kidney cancer.

The rearrangement links TRBV18 to TRBJ2-7, with 8 bases matching TRBD2. Germline V CDR1 and CDR2: KGHSH, LQKENI. The CDR3 runs 15 residues. V was pared by 2 bases and J by 4 bases, with 7 bases of the junction left unmatched. CDR3: CASSPSGSGVYEQYF. CDR3 nucleotides: TGTGCCAGCTCACCATCCGGTAGCGGGGTTTACGAGCAGTACTTC. Full variable domain (outside the CDR3, taken from reference TRBV18 and TRBJ2-7): NAGVMQNPRHLVRRRGQEARLRCSPMKGHSHVYWYRQLPEEGLKFMVYLQKENIIDESGMPKERFSAEFPKEGPSILRIQQVVRGDSAAYFCASSPSGSGVYEQYFGPGTRLTVT.

This chain joins TRBV19 and TRBJ1-5, with a possible D match to TRBD1 (5 bases). This CDR3 is built from 16 residues. The germline V and J ends were trimmed by 1 base and 2 bases, with 12 bases remaining between them. Germline V lookup: CDR1 LNHDA, CDR2 SQIVND (reference sequence). The CDR3 spells CASSIVGRGGNQPQHF. The CDR3 DNA reads TGTGCCAGTAGTATAGTTGGGAGGGGAGGCAATCAGCCCCAGCATTTT.

This clone came up once. This sequence joins TRBV29-1 and TRBJ1-1; TRBD1 agrees at 10 bases. The CDR3 is 13 amino acids. CDR1 and CDR2 from the germline V gene are SQVTM and ANQGSEA. With 6 bases clipped from V and 11 bases from J, the junction kept 12 bases outside the gene matches. CDR3 loop: CSVTVDRGRTAFF. CDR3 in DNA: TGCAGCGTGACTGTCGACAGGGGGCGGACCGCTTTCTTT.

The V and J genes are TRBV5-1 and TRBJ1-2, with 8 bases aligning to TRBD1. CDR1 and CDR2 (germline): SGHRS, YFSETQ. The CDR3 contains 15 residues. The ends lost 4 bases at V and 6 bases at J; junction bases unmatched: 11. CDR3 residues: CASSPDRGRRDGYTF. The DNA for the CDR3 is TGCGCCAGCAGCCCTGACAGGGGTCGAAGGGATGGCTACACCTTC.

V and J are TRBV19 and TRBJ2-1; D not resolved. V lost 9 bases and J lost 0, with 15 bases in between. From germline, CDR1 is LNHDA and CDR2 SQIVND (reference sequence). The CDR3 totals 15 residues. The CDR3 DNA follows: TGTGCCAGCCTTGCCGCTTGGAGCTCCTACAATGAGCAGTTCTTC. Protein product: CASLAAWSSYNEQFF.

The chain carries TRBV25-1 and TRBJ1-2, with TRBD1 identical over 8 bases. With 0 bases clipped from V and 4 bases from J, the junction kept 7 bases outside the gene matches. Germline CDR1 and CDR2: MGHDK and SYGVNS. The CDR3 sequence is 16 residues long. CDR3 DNA sequence: TGTGCCAGCAGTGAATATAGGACAGGGACAATCTATGGCTACACCTTC. The encoded protein is CASSEYRTGTIYGYTF.

The gene calls are TRBV5-4 and TRBJ2-2; 7 bases match TRBD2. The CDR3 extends over 15 amino acids. The junction had 10 bases not matched to a gene; V was cut back by 5 bases and J by 6 bases. Per germline, CDR1 SGHNT and CDR2 YYREEE (reference sequence). This CDR3 is CASRDLPLAAGELFF. The CDR3 coding sequence is TGTGCCAGCAGGGACCTCCCCCTAGCGGCCGGGGAGCTGTTTTTT.

V usage is TRBV29-1 and J usage is TRBJ1-1; no clear D gene. CDR1 and CDR2 from the germline V gene are SQVTM and ANQGSEA. The CDR3 runs 12 residues. The V and J ends lost 5 bases and 0 bases respectively, with 7 bases between them. CDR3 nucleotide sequence: TGCAGCGTTACCCGAATGAACACTGAAGCTTTCTTT. Residues: CSVTRMNTEAFF.

The rearrangement links TRBV9 to TRBJ2-7; a possible D gene is TRBD2 (5 bases). The V end was cut by 0 bases, the J end by 2 bases, with 12 bases between. The CDR3 runs 15 residues. Per the germline V gene, CDR1 is SGDLS and CDR2 is YYNGEE. The DNA of the CDR3 is TGTGCCAGCAGCGTAGGTCCCGGGGATACCTACGAGCAGTACTTC. Encoded protein: CASSVGPGDTYEQYF. Full variable domain (remainder filled in from reference TRBV9 and TRBJ2-7): DSGVTQTPKHLITATGQRVTLRCSPRSGDLSVYWYQQSLDQGLQFLIQYYNGEERAKGNILERFSAQQFPDLHSELNLSSLELGDSALYFCASSVGPGDTYEQYFGPGTRLTVT.

The J gene is TRBJ2-1, the V gene TRBV7-6; D possibly corresponds to TRBD2 (5 bases). The CDR3 contains 15 residues. V was cut by 2 bases and J by 3 bases, with 11 bases left in between. Germline CDR1 reads SGHVS; CDR2 reads FNYEAQ. For the CDR3, the DNA is TGTGCCAGCAGCTTAATTCGGGAATTCTACAATGAGCAGTTCTTC. It codes for CASSLIREFYNEQFF.

This clone came up once. The chain uses TRBV29-1 and TRBJ1-5, with D unclear. The CDR3 spans 11 residues. V was pared by 5 bases and J by 2 bases, with 4 bases between. The germline gives CDR1 SQVTM, CDR2 ANQGSEA. CDR3 sequence reads: CSVFRNQPQHF. The CDR3 region has the DNA TGCAGCGTTTTCCGCAATCAGCCCCAGCATTTT. Drawing the rest from reference TRBV29-1 and TRBJ1-5, the complete variable domain is SAVISQKPSRDICQRGTSLTIQCQVDSQVTMMFWYRQQPGQSLTLIATANQGSEATYESGFVIDKFPISRPNLTFSTLTVSNMSPEDSSIYLCSVFRNQPQHFGDGTRLSIL.